The next 24 T cell receptor beta chains were all read from a single sample in a study of regulatory T cells in long-lasting Graves disease. Documented time point: persistent/refractory GD, antithyroid drugs over 5 years with positive TRAb. Making the TCR library involved RNA that had been extracted from PBMCs. Libraries of TCR beta came from iRepertoire HTBI primers plus Arm-PCR of CDR3 regions. From the multiplex PCR reads, TCRdb called clonotypes with MiXCR, one entry per CDR3 protein. The sample includes about 470,000 distinct CDR3 sequences, 20% to 25% of them seen just once. Sequences were derived from peripheral blood mononuclear cells (PBMCs), sampled when the disease was refractory, from a patient treated with antithyroid drugs. The receptors originated from a female donor with Graves disease.

The chain has TRBV2 and TRBJ2-3, with 16 positions matching TRBD2. CDR1 is SNHLY and CDR2 is FYNNEI in the germline V gene. V lost 5 bases, J lost 0 bases, and 5 bases stayed unmatched. The CDR3 consists of 18 residues. This chain's CDR3 is CASSTGLAGGPSTDTQYF. CDR3 DNA sequence: TGTGCCAGCAGTACGGGACTAGCGGGAGGGCCAAGCACAGATACGCAGTATTTT.

This clonotype was seen a few times. The CDR3 is CASSGRLAGGPILYNEQFF. DNA of the CDR3: TGCGCCAGCAGCGGGAGACTAGCGGGAGGGCCGATTTTATACAATGAGCAGTTCTTC. The V gene is TRBV5-1, the J gene TRBJ2-1, with TRBD2 identical over 14 bases. The CDR3 runs 19 residues. V gave up 4 bases and J gave up 4 bases; unmatched junction bases: 13. CDR1 and CDR2 from the germline V gene are SGHRS and YFSETQ.

This clonotype was picked up a small number of times. J is TRBJ2-7 and V is TRBV20-1; 8 bases are a match to TRBD1. After removal of 5 bases from V and 5 bases from J, the junction contained 11 bases not matched to a gene. CDR3 length: 14 residues. Germline CDR1 is DFQATT and CDR2 is SNEGSKA (reference sequence). CDR3 nucleotides: TGCAGTGCTCCAGGAGGACAGGGAGTCGACGAGCAGTACTTC. It specifies CSAPGGQGVDEQYF.

This rearrangement joins TRBV7-9 to TRBJ1-5; D may be TRBD1 (5 bases). The CDR3 length is 12 residues. The V and J ends lost 8 bases and 9 bases respectively, with 14 bases between them. The V gene's germline CDR1 is SEHNR and CDR2 FQNEAQ (reference sequence). The chain's CDR3 is CASGALGGPQHF. The CDR3 bases are TGTGCCAGCGGTGCTTTGGGGGGGCCCCAGCATTTT.

The chain couples TRBV19 to TRBJ1-1, with D perhaps matching TRBD1 (6 bases). This CDR3 has 13 residues. V was trimmed by 5 bases and J by 4 bases, leaving 11 bases between them. The germline CDR1 and CDR2 sequences are LNHDA and SQIVND (reference sequence). CDR3 nucleotides: TGTGCCAGTAGTCACAGGGTTATCACTGAAGCTTTCTTT. Translated: CASSHRVITEAFF.

This rearrangement joins TRBV18 to TRBJ2-3; TRBD2 matches at 7 bases. Germline CDR1 is KGHSH and CDR2 is LQKENI. This CDR3 is built from 17 residues. Trimming cost V 3 bases and J 0 bases; bases outside gene matches: 9. The CDR3 DNA sequence: TGTGCCAGCTCACCTTTAGCACTAGCGCCTAGCACAGATACGCAGTATTTT. This codes for CASSPLALAPSTDTQYF.

This clonotype was counted only a few times. The V call is TRBV7-2, the J call TRBJ2-7; the D call may be TRBD1 or TRBD2 (6 bases each). Trimming pared 5 bases from V and 0 bases from J, leaving 8 bases between. The CDR3 contains 13 residues. Germline V gives CDR1 SGHTA, CDR2 FQGNSA. The chain's CDR3 is CASSRGVSYEQYF. The DNA for the CDR3 is TGTGCCAGCAGCAGGGGGGTCTCCTACGAGCAGTACTTC.

A note on this clonotype: A much larger clone lies one base from this, so it may be a read error. This chain joins TRBV11-2 and TRBJ2-7; D gene uncertain. The germline CDR1 and CDR2 sequences are SGHAT and FQNNGV. The CDR3 covers 13 residues. CDR3 protein: CASSSPGRSEQCF. For the CDR3, the DNA is TGTGCCAGCAGCTCTCCCGGTAGGAGCGAGCAGTGCTTC.

This clonotype was seen repeatedly, ten times or more. J is TRBJ2-5 and V is TRBV7-6, with D tentatively TRBD1 (6 bases). The CDR3 sequence is 16 residues long. Germline lookup yields CDR1 SGHVS and CDR2 FNYEAQ. The V end was cut by 2 bases, the J end by 1 base, with 14 bases between. The CDR3: CASSLTGPGPQETQYF. As DNA, the CDR3 is TGTGCCAGCAGCTTAACAGGGCCCGGACCCCAAGAGACCCAGTACTTC. The variable domain in full, completed from reference TRBV7-6 and TRBJ2-5, reads GAGVSQSPRYKVTKRGQDVALRCDPISGHVSLYWYRQALGQGPEFLTYFNYEAQQDKSGLPNDRFSAERPEGSISTLTIQRTEQRDSAMYRCASSLTGPGPQETQYFGPGTRLLVL.

The V call is TRBV20-1, the J call TRBJ1-5; possible D gene TRBD1, 6 bases. Germline CDR1 reads DFQATT; CDR2 reads SNEGSKA (reference sequence). CDR3 size: 14 residues. The ends were cut back, 1 base at V and 2 bases at J, with 9 bases in the middle. CDR3 protein: CSARVPGGNQPQHF. The CDR3 DNA is TGCAGTGCTAGAGTACCAGGGGGCAATCAGCCCCAGCATTTT.

The sample holds many counts of this clonotype. J is TRBJ2-7 and V is TRBV19; no firm D call. CDR3 length: 13 amino acids. Trimming pared 1 base from V and 3 bases from J, leaving 7 bases between. Germline CDR1 LNHDA, CDR2 SQIVND (reference sequence). The DNA for the CDR3 is TGTGCCAGTAGTATAGCCCACAGCTACGAGCAGTACTTC. This translates into CASSIAHSYEQYF. The full variable domain, rest sourced from reference TRBV19 and TRBJ2-7, is DGGITQSPKYLFRKEGQNVTLSCEQNLNHDAMYWYRQDPGQGLRLIYYSQIVNDFQKGDIAEGYSVSREKKESFPLTVTSAQKNPTAFYLCASSIAHSYEQYFGPGTRLTVT.

This clonotype was counted between two and nine times. At one end, the junction sequence differs from germline, possibly due to a read error. The V gene is TRBV6-7, the J gene TRBJ2-7; no firm D call. TRBV6-7 is sorted into the ORF group, with uncertain function. The CDR3 length is 10 residues. The DNA for the CDR3 is TGCCTTGACCGATACTACGAGCAGTACTTC. Amino acid sequence: CLDRYYEQYF.

This clonotype was recorded many times. This sequence joins TRBV27 and TRBJ2-7; 9 bases map to TRBD1. V shed 2 bases, J shed 0 bases, and the junction held 5 bases outside the gene matches. The V gene's germline CDR1 is MNHEY and CDR2 SMNVEV (reference sequence). The CDR3 length is 16 residues. The CDR3 region is CASSLNGQGFSYEQYF. In DNA form, the CDR3 reads TGTGCCAGCAGTTTAAACGGACAGGGGTTCTCCTACGAGCAGTACTTC.

This clonotype showed up just a few times. V usage is TRBV7-2 and J usage is TRBJ2-7; 12 nucleotides line up with TRBD2. The CDR3 loop spans 15 amino acids. Germline V gene data show CDR1 as SGHTA and CDR2 as FQGNSA. The junction had 6 bases not matched to a gene; V was cut back by 5 bases and J by 4 bases. The CDR3 loop reads CASSRLTSGRYEQYF. CDR3 nucleotides: TGTGCCAGCAGCCGCCTGACTAGCGGGAGATACGAGCAGTACTTC.

Many counts were recorded for this clonotype. This chain joins TRBV11-2 and TRBJ2-7, with 9 nucleotides matching TRBD2. V shed 2 bases and J 2 bases; nucleotides not matched to a gene: 4. This CDR3 is built from 15 residues. Germline assignment: CDR1 SGHAT and CDR2 FQNNGV. Here the CDR3 reads CASSLLAGSTYEQYF. The CDR3 DNA follows: TGTGCCAGCAGCTTACTAGCGGGATCGACCTACGAGCAGTACTTC.

The chain has TRBV19 and TRBJ1-2; unclear D gene. V lost 7 bases to trimming and J lost 1 base, with 16 bases between them. This CDR3 comprises 15 residues. Per germline, CDR1 LNHDA and CDR2 SQIVND (reference sequence). CDR3 amino acids: CASTTRRGGNYGYTF. CDR3 sequence (DNA): TGTGCCAGTACCACCCGCAGAGGAGGTAACTATGGCTACACCTTC.

About this clonotype: A much larger clone lies one base from this, so it may be a read error. CDR3 amino acids: CSATKEGGNVDQGTQYF. The CDR3 coding sequence is TGCAGTGCTACCAAGGAGGGAGGGAACGTGGACCAAGGGACCCAGTACTTC. The gene calls are TRBV20-1 and TRBJ2-5; 7 bases are shared with TRBD2. The V gene's germline CDR1 is DFQATT and CDR2 SNEGSKA (reference sequence). The CDR3 has 17 residues.

To note about this clonotype: A much larger clone is a single base away; this may be a read error. The chain couples TRBV7-8 to TRBJ2-7; a weak D match, TRBD1 (6 bases). V gave up 1 base and J gave up 6 bases, with 13 bases separating them. Germline CDR1 reads SGHVS; CDR2 reads FQNEAQ. CDR3 length equals 14 residues. CDR3 sequence (DNA): TGTGCCAGCAGCTTAGATTGGACAGTCTGCGAGCAGTACTTC. Encoded protein: CASSLDWTVCEQYF.

This clonotype has at least ten counts. This chain links TRBV12-3 or TRBV12-4 with TRBJ1-1; 8 positions agree with TRBD1. J gave up 5 bases and V 4 bases, and 3 bases lay outside the gene matches. The CDR3 runs 13 residues. CDR3 amino acids: CASSYQGATEAFF. In nucleotides, the CDR3 is TGTGCCAGCAGTTATCAGGGGGCTACTGAAGCTTTCTTT.

The sample holds many counts of this clonotype. The chain combines TRBV7-9 with TRBJ1-5; D is perhaps TRBD1 (5 bases). This CDR3 region has 16 residues. Germline V gives CDR1 SEHNR, CDR2 FQNEAQ (reference sequence). Trimming took 1 base from V and 3 from J, leaving 13 bases between them. CDR3 loop: CASSLGGTGNNQPQHF. In DNA form, the CDR3 reads TGTGCCAGCAGCTTAGGTGGGACGGGTAACAATCAGCCCCAGCATTTT.

In its sample, this clonotype was seen many times. V and J are TRBV2 and TRBJ1-1, with 8 bases matching TRBD1. Trimming at V came to 6 bases and at J to 0 bases, leaving 3 bases not matched to a gene. Per the germline V gene, CDR1 is SNHLY and CDR2 is FYNNEI. The CDR3 contains 14 residues. As DNA, the CDR3 is TGTGCCAGCAGGACAGGGGCCCTGAACACTGAAGCTTTCTTT. It is translated as CASRTGALNTEAFF.

The chain has TRBV9 and TRBJ2-7; 8 positions agree with TRBD2. Germline CDR1 SGDLS, CDR2 YYNGEE. V dropped 0 bases and J dropped 3; count of bases not matched to a gene: 8. CDR3 size: 16 residues. In nucleotides, the CDR3 is TGTGCCAGCAGCGTAGGAAGGGCGGGAGGCTTCTACGAGCAGTACTTC. This encodes CASSVGRAGGFYEQYF.

The table lists this clonotype with a few counts. This chain joins TRBV5-1 and TRBJ2-2; D is unclear. Germline V gene data show CDR1 as SGHRS and CDR2 as YFSETQ. The germline V and J ends were trimmed by 4 bases and 7 bases, with 8 bases remaining between them. CDR3 size: 12 residues. As DNA, the CDR3 is TGCGCCAGCAGCCCAATGGGCGGGGAGCTGTTTTTT. It is translated as CASSPMGGELFF.

This clonotype was detected only a few times. CDR3 residues: CATSGITGAGAPQHF. The CDR3 region has the DNA TGTGCCACCAGTGGCATCACAGGGGCCGGCGCGCCCCAGCATTTT. The chain uses TRBV24-1 and TRBJ1-5, with 7 bases matching TRBD1. Trimming cost V 5 bases and J 9 bases; bases outside gene matches: 12. CDR1 and CDR2 from the germline V gene are KGHDR and SFDVKD. The CDR3 runs to 15 residues.